This note documents a single T cell receptor beta chain sequence. The sample holds other DNA sequences that translate to the same CDR3. This record comes from a study of blood T cell repertoires in COVID-19. Original data processing: How many nucleated cells were present was estimated from reference gene primer amplification. Produced via immunoSEQ multiplex PCR; TCRdb's table is partial and in-frame only. V and J calls and clone size are as listed in that table; D and trimming were resolved from the DNA. This table holds fewer than 350,000 clones, 70% to 90% found once. The sample was peripheral blood. This receptor was obtained from a young woman who had recovered from COVID-19.

The CDR3 nucleotides are TGCGCCAGCAGCTTGGTTCCGGGTAATCAGCCCCAGCATTTT. Its protein is CASSLVPGNQPQHF. This rearrangement joins TRBV5-1 to TRBJ1-5, with D unresolved. Per germline, CDR1 SGHRS and CDR2 YFSETQ. This CDR3 region has 14 residues. The germline V and J ends were trimmed by 0 bases and 4 bases, with 8 bases remaining between them.